Sequencing of this TCR beta chain was carried out in a study of T-cell memory formation after mild COVID-19. Study-level information: TCR clusters were mostly donor specific. Study observations and caveats: Within pre-infection memory, some responding clones were found, suggesting cross-reactive memory joined.

With respect to this clonotype: Antigen: not known.

The V segment lost 3 bases and the J segment 5 bases; nucleotides outside the gene matches: 11. CDR3 length: 17 amino acids. The V gene's germline CDR1 is SGHTA and CDR2 FQGNSA. TCR alpha and TCR beta cDNA libraries carrying sample barcodes and UMIs were produced by 5'RACE using constant-segment primers. Using its own MiXCR run on the 5' RACE reads, TCRdb lists one record per CDR3 protein. The top ten hold 12% of the sample, which has 160,000 or so distinct CDR3 sequences, roughly a third seen once. Sequencing was carried out using PBMCs or a T cell subset sorted from them (not recorded which). The sequence was collected from an adult woman who had mild COVID-19 (a few samples of this study predate the infection). Cell type and time point are not known. The V call is TRBV7-2, the J call TRBJ2-1, with TRBD2 identical over 9 bases. The CDR3 DNA sequence: TGTGCCAGCAGCTTGCGCTTCTCGCGGGAGGGGCACAATGAGCAGTTCTTC. Its translation is CASSLRFSREGHNEQFF.